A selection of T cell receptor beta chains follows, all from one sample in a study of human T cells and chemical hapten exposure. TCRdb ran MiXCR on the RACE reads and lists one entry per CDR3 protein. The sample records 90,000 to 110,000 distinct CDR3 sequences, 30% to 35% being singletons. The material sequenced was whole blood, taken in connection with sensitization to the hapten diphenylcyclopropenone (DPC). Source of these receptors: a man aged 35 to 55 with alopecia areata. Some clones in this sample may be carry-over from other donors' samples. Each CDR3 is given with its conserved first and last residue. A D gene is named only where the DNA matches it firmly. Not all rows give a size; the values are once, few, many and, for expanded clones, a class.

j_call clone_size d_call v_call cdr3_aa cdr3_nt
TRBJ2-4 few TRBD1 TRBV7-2 CASSLVQGVAKNIQYF TGTGCCAGCAGCTTAGTCCAGGGGGTAGCCAAAAACATTCAGTACTTC
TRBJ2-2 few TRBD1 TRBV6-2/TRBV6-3 CASRTSGTGRTGELFF TGTGCCAGCAGAACTTCTGGGACAGGCAGAACCGGGGAGCTGTTTTTT
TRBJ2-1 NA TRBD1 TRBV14 CASSPKIGQGHNEQFF TGTGCCAGCAGCCCCAAGATAGGACAGGGGCACAATGAGCAGTTCTTC
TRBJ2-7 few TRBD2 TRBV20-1 CSAQRSGSGYEQYF TGCAGTGCCCAGCGGAGCGGGAGTGGGTACGAGCAGTACTTC
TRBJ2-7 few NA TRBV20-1 CSARDQGSPYEQYF TGCAGTGCTAGAGATCAGGGTTCACCCTACGAGCAGTACTTC
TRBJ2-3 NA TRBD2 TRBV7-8 CASTLLAGAVTDTQYF TGTGCCAGCACCCTACTAGCGGGAGCTGTCACAGATACGCAGTATTTT
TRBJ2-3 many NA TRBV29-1 CSAISLGADTQYF TGCAGCGCCATAAGCCTAGGGGCGGATACGCAGTATTTT
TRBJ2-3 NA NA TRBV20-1 CSASNIAATADTQYF TGCAGTGCTAGTAATATAGCGGCTACGGCAGATACGCAGTATTTT
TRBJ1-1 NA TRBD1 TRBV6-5 CASRTGQGRSEAFF TGTGCCAGCAGGACCGGACAGGGGCGATCTGAAGCTTTCTTT
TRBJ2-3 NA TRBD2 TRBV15 CATSRAGTSGKSTDTQYF TGTGCCACCAGCAGAGCGGGGACTAGCGGAAAGAGCACAGATACGCAGTATTTT
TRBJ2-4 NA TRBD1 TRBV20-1 CSARDRQGAPPLAKNIQYF TGCAGTGCTAGAGATAGGCAGGGGGCGCCTCCCTTAGCCAAAAACATTCAGTACTTC
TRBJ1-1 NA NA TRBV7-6 CASSLAQGTEAFF TGTGCCAGCAGCTTAGCGCAGGGAACTGAAGCTTTCTTT
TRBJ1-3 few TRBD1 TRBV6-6 CASIHDRESSGNTIYF TGTGCCAGCATCCACGACAGGGAGAGCTCTGGAAACACCATATATTTT
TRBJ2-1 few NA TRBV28 CASSPPRADEQFF TGTGCCAGCAGTCCTCCTAGGGCCGATGAGCAGTTCTTC
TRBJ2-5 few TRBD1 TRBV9 CASSEGDRGETQYF TGTGCCAGCAGCGAGGGGGACAGAGGAGAGACCCAGTACTTC
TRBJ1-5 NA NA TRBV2 CASRVQTGGNQPQHF TGTGCCAGCAGGGTACAGACAGGTGGCAATCAGCCCCAGCATTTT
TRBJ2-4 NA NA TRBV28 CASSSDGKAKNIQYF TGTGCCAGCAGCTCCGACGGGAAAGCCAAAAACATTCAGTACTTC